This T cell receptor beta chain comes out of a study of sequential checkpoint blockade in melanoma. Whole-study context: Randomization was 1:1 between first-line nivolumab→ipilimumab and ipilimumab→nivolumab.

Some clones are missing from TCRdb's copy, which holds only in-frame ones; the method was immunoSEQ multiplex PCR. The table shows some 16,000 clones, with approximately 80% occurring only once. From germline, CDR1 is SSHAT and CDR2 FNYEAQ (reference sequence). V lost 5 bases, J lost 2 bases, and 9 bases lay in between. CDR3 size: 13 residues. Described treatment: randomized to nivolumab then ipilimumab (arm A) or the reverse (arm B). No patient had prior DNA-damaging chemotherapy. Sorted cells were live CD3+CD8+, lacking CD19 and CD56, from PBMCs. The source is a human donor with melanoma. Sequences were derived from CD8+ T cells sorted from blood (inferred from file names), sampled from a patient given nivolumab and ipilimumab in sequence. The chain joins TRBV7-7 to TRBJ1-1; perhaps TRBD1 as D (5 bases). The CDR3 coding sequence is TGTGCCAGCAGCCGGACACTTAACACTGAAGCTTTCTTT. This gives the protein CASSRTLNTEAFF.